This T cell receptor (beta chain) was identified during a study of T cell changes during pregnancy in multiple sclerosis. The germline CDR1 and CDR2 sequences are SQVTM and ANQGSEA. V shed 6 bases and J shed 4 bases, with 16 bases lying between them. The CDR3 extends over 13 amino acids. The protocol was immunoSEQ multiplex PCR, while the TCRdb copy is restricted to in-frame clones and leaves out a portion. The sample lists some 31,000 clones; approximately 90% were seen once. The specimen was CD8+ T cells from peripheral blood mononuclear cells, collected in the third trimester of pregnancy. The chain is built from TRBV29-1 and TRBJ2-7, with a possible D match to TRBD1 (8 bases). The TCR sequence derives from a female donor with multiple sclerosis, enrolled in a pregnancy study. The CDR3 loop reads CSVMTGEGYEQYF. In DNA, the CDR3 is TGCAGCGTAATGACAGGGGAGGGTTACGAGCAGTACTTC.